The rows below give T cell receptor beta chains drawn from one sample of a study of T cell clonotyping in hematopoietic cell transplantation. Only in-frame clones appear in the TCRdb table, and some are missing; sequencing was by immunoSEQ multiplex PCR. Here the sample spans about 29,000 clones, about three quarters being singletons. Here the sequenced sample was peripheral blood mononuclear cells, taken before stem cell transplant. The receptors were sampled from a woman aged 25 to 45 with chronic myeloid leukemia. Some clones in this sample may be carry-over from other donors' samples. Each CDR3 is given with its conserved first and last residue. Each record gives: D gene, clone size, V gene, J gene, CDR3 DNA, CDR3 protein. D genes are given only for firm matches. Not all rows give a size; the values are once, few, many and, for expanded clones, a class.

-	once	TRBV1	TRBJ1-2	TGCACCAGCAGCCAGGAGGGCCCAAGTAATGATGGCTACACCTTC	CTSSQEGPSNDGYTF
TRBD1	-	TRBV5-6	TRBJ1-4	TGTGCCAGCAGCTCAACAGGGGGCGGTCTTGTTTCGGGAAAACTGTTTTTT	CASSSTGGGLVSGKLFF
-	-	TRBV2	TRBJ2-2	TGTGCCAGCAGACGCGATCAGGGGAGCTTCGGGGAGCTGTTTTTT	CASRRDQGSFGELFF
-	once	TRBV2	TRBJ1-2	TGTGCCAGCAACTACCGCAGGGAAGGCTACACCTTC	CASNYRREGYTF
-	once	TRBV13	TRBJ1-3	TGTGCCAGCAGCTCTAGGACCACTGGAAACACCATATATTTT	CASSSRTTGNTIYF
TRBD1	-	TRBV7-6	TRBJ2-2	TGTGCCAGCAGCCAACGACAGGGCCTGGACACCGGGGAGCTGTTTTTT	CASSQRQGLDTGELFF
-	few	TRBV11-3	TRBJ1-1	TGTGCCAGCAGCTTCGTGGGAAACACTGAAGCTTTCTTT	CASSFVGNTEAFF
-	-	TRBV4-2	TRBJ1-2	TGTGCCAGCAGCCAAGGACAGGAAACTTATGGCTACACCTTC	CASSQGQETYGYTF
-	-	TRBV2	TRBJ2-3	TGTGCCAGCAGTGAAAGGGAGACGGCCCCAGATACGCAGTATTTT	CASSERETAPDTQYF
-	-	TRBV27	TRBJ1-4	TGTGCCAGCGGCCAGACGGCGGTAACTAATGAAAAACTGTTTTTT	CASGQTAVTNEKLFF
-	-	TRBV10-3	TRBJ2-7	TGTGCCATCAGTCGGGATTTTTACGAGCAGTACTTC	CAISRDFYEQYF
-	medium-sized	TRBV7-6	TRBJ1-5	TGTGCCAGCAGCTTAGGAGCAGGCAATCAGCCCCAGCATTTT	CASSLGAGNQPQHF
-	once	TRBV6-5	TRBJ2-7	TGTGCCAGCAGTTATGGACAGATCTACGAGCAGTACTTC	CASSYGQIYEQYF
TRBD1	few	TRBV27	TRBJ1-6	TGTGCCAGCAGTTCCGGGACAGGGGGATTACATTCACCCCTCCACTTT	CASSSGTGGLHSPLHF
-	-	TRBV29-1	TRBJ1-5	TGCAGCGTTGACACGGGGAATAGCAATCAGCCCCAGCATTTT	CSVDTGNSNQPQHF
TRBD1	-	TRBV5-1	TRBJ1-2	TGCGCCAGCAGCCCACAGGGGAATGGCTACACCTTC	CASSPQGNGYTF
TRBD2	-	TRBV5-6	TRBJ2-3	TGTGCCAGCAGCTGGGGATCAACTAGCGGGGGCGGGGATACGCAGTATTTT	CASSWGSTSGGGDTQYF
-	-	TRBV2	TRBJ2-7	TGTGCCAGCAGGCCCCAGGGAATCTACGAGCAGTACTTC	CASRPQGIYEQYF
-	-	TRBV6-5	TRBJ2-1	TGTGCCAGCAGTTTAGCTGGCGTGATAGCGTTCCATGAGCAGTTCTTC	CASSLAGVIAFHEQFF
TRBD2	-	TRBV29-1	TRBJ2-3	TGCAGCGTTCGGCTAATAGCGGGGGCGAACACAGATACGCAGTATTTT	CSVRLIAGANTDTQYF
-	-	TRBV27	TRBJ1-6	-	CASSPLWQGGNSPLHF
TRBD2	few	TRBV2	TRBJ2-2	TGTGCCAGCAGAAGGGGACTAGACACCGGGGAGCTGTTTTTT	CASRRGLDTGELFF
-	-	TRBV30	TRBJ2-7	TGTGCCTGGAGTACGTCAGGACCCTACGAGCAGTACTTC	CAWSTSGPYEQYF
TRBD1	-	TRBV30	TRBJ2-5	TGTGCCTGGGGGGGACAGATCCAAGAGACCCAGTACTTC	CAWGGQIQETQYF
-	-	TRBV4-3	TRBJ1-1	TGCGCCAGCAGCCAAGATCAGAGGGACACTGAAGCTTTCTTT	CASSQDQRDTEAFF
-	-	TRBV5-1	TRBJ1-2	TGCGCCAGCAGCGCAGGGGTTGACTATGGCTACACCTTC	CASSAGVDYGYTF
-	-	TRBV6-5	TRBJ1-6	TGTGCCAGCAGTTATGGGATCGCGAATTCACCCCTCCACTTT	CASSYGIANSPLHF
-	-	TRBV7-9	TRBJ2-2	TGTGCCAGCAGATTAGCGGCGAACACCGGGGAGCTGTTTTTT	CASRLAANTGELFF
-	few	TRBV6-6	TRBJ1-2	TGTGCCAGCAGCACTAGAAACTATGGCTACACCTTC	CASSTRNYGYTF
-	-	TRBV4-3	TRBJ1-6	TGCGCCAGCAGCCAAGACGGGGGGCTGAGCTATAATTCACCCCTCCACTTT	CASSQDGGLSYNSPLHF
-	-	TRBV20-1	TRBJ2-3	TGCAGTGCTAGCGCAGATACGCAGTATTTT	CSASADTQYF
-	-	TRBV11-2	TRBJ2-6	TGTGCCAGCAGCTTAGACAGGGCTTGGGGGGCCAACGTCCTGACTTTC	CASSLDRAWGANVLTF
-	-	TRBV5-1	TRBJ2-7	TGCGCCAGCAGCTTGGGGCAGGGTAACGAGCAGTACTTC	CASSLGQGNEQYF
TRBD1	-	TRBV2	TRBJ1-1	TGTGCCAGCAGGCGACAGGGTTGGGCAAACACTGAAGCTTTCTTT	CASRRQGWANTEAFF
-	-	TRBV29-1	TRBJ1-2	TGCAGCGTTGAAGGACAGTTCTATGGCTACACCTTC	CSVEGQFYGYTF
-	-	TRBV6-5	TRBJ1-2	TGTGCCAGCTACAAGGGGGGGGTCAACTATGGCTACACCTTC	CASYKGGVNYGYTF
-	few	TRBV30	TRBJ1-1	TGTGCCTGGAAGCCGATGGGGCAGGGCGACACTGAAGCTTTCTTT	CAWKPMGQGDTEAFF
-	-	TRBV30	TRBJ1-1	TGTGCCTGGAGTGTACGGGGTAACACTGAAGCTTTCTTT	CAWSVRGNTEAFF
-	-	TRBV4-1	TRBJ1-1	TGCGCCACCAAAGTGGCCGAATTGAGTACTGAAGCTTTCTTT	CATKVAELSTEAFF
-	-	TRBV6-6	TRBJ1-5	TGTGCCAGCAGATGGGACAATAGCAATCAGCCCCAGCATTTT	CASRWDNSNQPQHF
-	-	TRBV5-1	TRBJ2-2	TGCGCCAGCAGCTCCCCTGCTGGGGACTACACCGGGGAGCTGTTTTTT	CASSSPAGDYTGELFF
TRBD1	-	TRBV19	TRBJ2-7	TGTGCCAGTACCTCTAAAAATCAGGGGGTGGACGAGCAGTACTTC	CASTSKNQGVDEQYF
-	-	TRBV5-6	TRBJ2-7	TGTGCCAGCAGCTTGGGGTACGAGCAGTACTTC	CASSLGYEQYF
TRBD1	-	TRBV2	TRBJ1-5	TGTGCCAGCAGTGGACAGGGGAGGTATCAGCCCCAGCATTTT	CASSGQGRYQPQHF
-	-	TRBV27	TRBJ2-1	TGTGCCAGCAGTTTCTCCCCTAGACAGACTGAGCAGTTCTTC	CASSFSPRQTEQFF
TRBD1	medium-sized	TRBV5-1	TRBJ1-2	TGCGCCAGCAGCGACCAGGGACAGGGAGTCTATGGCTACACCTTC	CASSDQGQGVYGYTF
TRBD1	-	TRBV7-6	TRBJ2-5	TGTGCCAGCAGCCCAGGGACAGGGTGGCTAGAGACCCAGTACTTC	CASSPGTGWLETQYF
TRBD2	-	TRBV5-4	TRBJ2-3	TGTGCCAGCAGCCAAGTAGCGGGGGGATATGGGGATACGCAGTATTTT	CASSQVAGGYGDTQYF
-	-	TRBV29-1	TRBJ1-1	TGCAGCGCCCCGTCCGGGTCCGAAGCTTTCTTT	CSAPSGSEAFF
-	-	TRBV30	TRBJ2-6	TGTGCCGGCCGTCCTGGGGCCAACGTCCTGACTTTC	CAGRPGANVLTF